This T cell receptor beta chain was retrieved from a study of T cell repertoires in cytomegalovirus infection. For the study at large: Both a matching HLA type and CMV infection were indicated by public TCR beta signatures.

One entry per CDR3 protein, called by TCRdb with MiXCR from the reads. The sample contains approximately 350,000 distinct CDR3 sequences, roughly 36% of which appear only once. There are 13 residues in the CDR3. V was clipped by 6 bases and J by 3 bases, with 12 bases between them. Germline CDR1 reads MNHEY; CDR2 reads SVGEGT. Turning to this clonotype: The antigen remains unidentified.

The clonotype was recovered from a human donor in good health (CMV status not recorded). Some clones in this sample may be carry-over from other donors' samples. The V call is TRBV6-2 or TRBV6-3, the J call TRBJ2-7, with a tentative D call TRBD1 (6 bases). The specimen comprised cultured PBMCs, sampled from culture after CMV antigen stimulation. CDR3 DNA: TGTGCCAGCAGATCGACAGGTCTCTACGAGCAGTACGTC. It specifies CASRSTGLYEQYV.